This T cell receptor (beta chain) came from a study of blood T cells in healthy people across ages. Findings and caveats of the study: Diversity was higher, and naive CD4+ cells more numerous, in long-lived donors than in aged donors.

This CDR3 is 16 amino acids long. V was clipped by 5 bases and J by 4 bases; unmatched bases: 7. Germline CDR1 reads SEHNR; CDR2 reads FQNEAQ (reference sequence). This clonotype was counted between two and nine times. Its antigen is unknown. The second PCR ran about 6 to 12 cycles with a sample-barcoded 5' primer and J-beta primers. TCRdb reprocessed the 5' RACE reads via MiXCR and lists one record per CDR3 protein. The sample records 1.8 million or so distinct CDR3 sequences, roughly 43% being singletons. The specimen was blood. The TCR sequence derives from a human donor in good health. The rearrangement joins TRBV7-9 to TRBJ2-3; TRBD1 matches at 12 bases. The CDR3 is CASSRGQGAMADTQYF. CDR3 nucleotide sequence: TGTGCCAGCAGCCGGGGACAGGGGGCGATGGCAGATACGCAGTATTTT.